Below, 24 T cell receptor beta chains from the same sample are listed, as sequenced in a study of cytomegalovirus exposure and HLA in healthy donors. The PCR contained 60 Vbeta and 13 Jbeta primers. The assay was immunoSEQ multiplex PCR, and TCRdb's table has in-frame clones only and misses some. The table includes approximately 140,000 clones, 79% detected once. Sequencing input: PBMCs. The source is a man in his fifties in good health and CMV-seropositive.

In its sample, this clone was seen a few times. The chain combines TRBV5-1 with TRBJ1-3; a weak D match, TRBD1 (6 bases). V was clipped by 0 bases and J by 4 bases, with 14 bases between them. Germline V CDR1 and CDR2: SGHRS, YFSETQ. This CDR3 spans 16 amino acids. The CDR3 DNA reads as TGCGCCAGCAGCTTGGTTGGCGGACAGCGCGGAAACACCATATATTTT. It translates to CASSLVGGQRGNTIYF.

The gene calls are TRBV28 and TRBJ2-5; a possible D gene is TRBD1 (5 bases). The V and J ends lost 7 bases and 7 bases respectively, with 13 bases between them. The CDR3 has 12 amino acids. CDR1 and CDR2 (germline): MDHEN, SYDVKM. The CDR3 sequence is CASIASQGTQYF. The CDR3, as DNA: TGTGCCAGCATAGCCAGCCAGGGGACCCAGTACTTC.

Here the CDR3 reads CASSPRGGKNIQYF. CDR3 nucleotides: TGTGCCAGCAGCCCCCGGGGAGGCAAAAACATTCAGTACTTC. V and J are TRBV5-4 and TRBJ2-4; weak D call: TRBD2 (6 bases). CDR3 length: 14 amino acids. Deletions cut 4 bases from V and 3 bases from J, with 11 bases between. CDR1 is SGHNT, CDR2 YYREEE, per germline (reference sequence).

The J gene is TRBJ2-7, the V gene TRBV2, with 9 nucleotides matching TRBD1. The CDR3 runs to 18 residues. Germline trimming cut 5 bases from V and 2 bases from J; bases unmatched to any gene: 16. Per germline, CDR1 SNHLY and CDR2 FYNNEI. CDR3 in amino acids: CASSWDRASGLTTYEQYF. The CDR3 region has the DNA TGTGCCAGCAGTTGGGACAGGGCTTCTGGACTAACTACCTACGAGCAGTACTTC. Combining the CDR3 with reference TRBV2 and TRBJ2-7 gives the whole variable domain EPEVTQTPSHQVTQMGQEVILRCVPISNHLYFYWYRQILGQKVEFLVSFYNNEISEKSEIFDDQFSVERPDGSNFTLKIRSTKLEDSAMYFCASSWDRASGLTTYEQYFGPGTRLTVT.

This chain links TRBV6-5 with TRBJ2-5; D may be TRBD2 (5 bases). The last part of the DNA fits TRBJ2-7 better; the J call may be wrong. This CDR3 region has 15 residues. Germline V gene lookup returns CDR1 MNHEY and CDR2 SVGAGI. The CDR3: CASSYSSGRVYEQYF. The CDR3 DNA reads as TGTGCCAGCAGTTACTCGAGTGGGAGAGTTTACGAGCAGTACTTC.

The rearrangement uses TRBV28 and TRBJ2-1, with 7 bases lining up with TRBD2. V dropped 7 bases and J dropped 4; count of bases not matched to a gene: 7. This CDR3 contains 14 residues. From germline, CDR1 is MDHEN and CDR2 SYDVKM. DNA for the CDR3: TGTGCCAGCAAACCCCCCGGGGGGTACAATGAGCAGTTCTTC. Protein product: CASKPPGGYNEQFF.

The genes are TRBV19 and TRBJ1-1; the D is unclear. The CDR3 has 16 residues. The V end was cut by 0 bases, the J end by 3 bases, with 14 bases between. Germline CDR1 LNHDA, CDR2 SQIVND (reference sequence). The CDR3 sequence is CASSIEFLGEDTEAFF. The CDR3, as DNA: TGTGCCAGTAGTATAGAGTTTCTAGGCGAGGACACTGAAGCTTTCTTT.

This rearrangement joins TRBV7-9 to TRBJ1-6, with D perhaps matching TRBD1 (6 bases). In germline, CDR1 is SEHNR, CDR2 FQNEAQ (reference sequence). V shed 5 bases and J shed 14 bases, with 16 bases lying between them. The CDR3 is made up of 13 amino acids. CDR3 sequence (DNA): TGTGCCAGCAGCGGGGGGGGACATCCAGCCCTCCACTTT. Its translation: CASSGGGHPALHF.

The chain has TRBV5-1 and TRBJ2-3; D is perhaps TRBD2 (6 bases). Germline lookup yields CDR1 SGHRS and CDR2 YFSETQ. The CDR3 is 17 residues long. Deletions cut 5 bases from V and 2 bases from J, with 21 bases between. This CDR3 reads CASRPRGSGDFTDTQYF. The CDR3 coding sequence is TGCGCCAGCAGACCCCGTGGGAGTGGGGACTTCACAGATACGCAGTATTTT.

The chain combines TRBV5-6 with TRBJ1-5; D is unclear. CDR3 length: 14 residues. V gave up 3 bases and J gave up 9 bases, with 16 bases separating them. Germline V gives CDR1 SGHDT, CDR2 YYEEEE. CDR3 protein: CASSSRTARGPQHF. The CDR3 DNA sequence: TGTGCCAGCAGCTCCCGGACGGCCCGGGGGCCCCAGCATTTT. Using reference TRBV5-6 and TRBJ1-5 for the parts outside the CDR3, the full variable domain is DAGVTQSPTHLIKTRGQQVTLRCSPKSGHDTVSWYQQALGQGPQFIFQYYEEEERQRGNFPDRFSGHQFPNYSSELNVNALLLGDSALYLCASSSRTARGPQHFGDGTRLSIL.

This clone was counted between two and nine times. The chain couples TRBV28 to TRBJ1-2; 7 bases fit TRBD1. CDR1 and CDR2 (germline): MDHEN, SYDVKM. V shed 5 bases and J 7 bases; nucleotides not matched to a gene: 10. The CDR3 is made up of 14 amino acids. This CDR3 reads CASSPQTGRGGYTF. The CDR3 nucleotides are TGTGCCAGCAGTCCCCAGACAGGGAGAGGTGGCTACACCTTC.

This clone was counted a single time. The chain joins TRBV9 to TRBJ2-5; tentatively, D is TRBD1 (6 bases). The J call may be faulty, since TRBJ2-7 better matches the DNA end. CDR1 and CDR2 (germline): SGDLS, YYNGEE. CDR3 length: 14 residues. This CDR3 is CASSVGQFSYEQYF. In DNA form, the CDR3 reads TGTGCCAGCAGCGTGGGACAATTTTCCTACGAGCAGTACTTC.

The genes are TRBV27 and TRBJ2-3, with D possibly matching TRBD2 (6 bases). The CDR3 is 13 residues long. V lost 6 bases and J 1 base, leaving 8 bases between the germline ends. Germline V lookup: CDR1 MNHEY, CDR2 SMNVEV (reference sequence). CDR3 DNA sequence: TGTGCCAGCAGATTAGCGGGCACAGATACGCAGTATTTT. Translation gives CASRLAGTDTQYF.

The gene calls are TRBV4-1 and TRBJ2-1, with D perhaps TRBD1 (5 bases). Trimming took 4 bases from V and 3 from J, leaving 16 bases between them. Germline V gene sequence: CDR1 MGHRA, CDR2 YSYEKL. This CDR3 contains 16 residues. The CDR3 loop is CASSLRRQGNYNEQFF. CDR3 nucleotide sequence: TGCGCCAGCAGCCTAAGGCGCCAGGGAAACTACAATGAGCAGTTCTTC.

V gene TRBV27 combines with J gene TRBJ2-7; 8 bases line up with TRBD2. The CDR3 sequence is 14 residues long. V dropped 4 bases and J dropped 3; count of bases not matched to a gene: 5. Germline CDR1 and CDR2: MNHEY and SMNVEV (reference sequence). CDR3 bases: TGTGCCAGCAGTTCTAAAAGCGGGAGCTACGAGCAGTACTTC. Its translation: CASSSKSGSYEQYF.

This clone was seen a handful of times. The chain carries TRBV7-8 and TRBJ1-1, with TRBD1 as a possible D gene (5 bases). This CDR3 has 15 amino acids. Trimming removed 0 bases from V and 6 bases from J, with 14 bases in between. Germline V CDR1 and CDR2: SGHVS, FQNEAQ. CDR3 protein: CASSLAGEGTAEAFF. The CDR3 DNA is TGTGCCAGCAGCTTAGCCGGGGAGGGGACCGCTGAAGCTTTCTTT.

The chain employs TRBV6-5 and TRBJ1-2, with 10 nucleotides matching TRBD1. CDR3 length equals 14 residues. Losses at the gene ends were 4 bases for V and 5 bases for J; bases not matched to a gene: 4. In germline, CDR1 is MNHEY, CDR2 SVGAGI. DNA for the CDR3: TGTGCCAGCAGTTCCGGGACAGGGGCTTATGGCTACACCTTC. This translates into CASSSGTGAYGYTF.

The chain uses TRBV7-2 and TRBJ2-1, with 8 bases that match TRBD2. V gave up 4 bases and J gave up 6 bases; unmatched junction bases: 5. This CDR3 is 14 amino acids long. Per the germline V gene, CDR1 is SGHTA and CDR2 is FQGNSA. The CDR3, as DNA: TGTGCCAGCAGCTCCGTGGCGGGAGGCAATGAGCAGTTCTTC. This gives the protein CASSSVAGGNEQFF.

The CDR3 DNA reads as TGCAGCGTTGAGGCTCCAGGCTACTCCTACGAGCAGTACTTC. It yields the protein CSVEAPGYSYEQYF. The chain carries TRBV29-1 and TRBJ2-7; D is uncertain. The V and J ends lost 3 bases and 0 bases respectively, with 12 bases between them. CDR1 SQVTM and CDR2 ANQGSEA come from the germline V gene. The CDR3 length is 14 residues.

This clone appeared once. V gene TRBV27 combines with J gene TRBJ2-1, with 14 bases fitting TRBD2. The germline gives CDR1 MNHEY, CDR2 SMNVEV (reference sequence). The CDR3 totals 15 residues. With 7 bases clipped from V and 6 bases from J, the junction kept 5 bases outside the gene matches. This CDR3 is CASTKGLAGGNEQFF. The DNA of the CDR3 is TGTGCCAGCACCAAAGGACTAGCGGGAGGCAATGAGCAGTTCTTC.

In its sample, this clone was seen a few times. V is TRBV5-1 and J is TRBJ2-3; 10 nucleotides match TRBD2. Germline V gene sequence: CDR1 SGHRS, CDR2 YFSETQ. The V gene end was trimmed by 0 bases and the J gene end by 2 bases; junction bases not matched to a gene: 3. The CDR3 length is 16 residues. CDR3 DNA: TGCGCCAGCAGCTTGGAGGGACTAGCGATCACAGATACGCAGTATTTT. It translates to CASSLEGLAITDTQYF.

The chain combines TRBV28 with TRBJ2-3, with 10 bases aligning to TRBD2. The CDR3 sequence is 15 residues long. V trimming: 4 bases; J trimming: 6 bases; junction bases outside the gene matches: 7. Germline-derived CDR1 and CDR2 are MDHEN and SYDVKM. As DNA, the CDR3 is TGTGCCAGCAGTTCCCCTAGCGGGAGTCTGGATACGCAGTATTTT. Its translation: CASSSPSGSLDTQYF.

The chain employs TRBV28 and TRBJ1-2, with D maybe TRBD1 (5 bases). Germline V CDR1 and CDR2: MDHEN, SYDVKM. This CDR3 comprises 13 residues. V was shortened by 2 bases and J by 4 bases, with 8 bases between the two germline ends. CDR3 bases: TGTGCCAGCAGTTTAGCAGGGCTCTATGGCTACACCTTC. This encodes CASSLAGLYGYTF.

The rearrangement joins TRBV6-5 to TRBJ1-6; 7 bases map to TRBD1. The CDR3 contains 14 residues. J was trimmed by 2 bases and V by 7 bases; bases with no gene match: 2. Looked up from germline, CDR1 is MNHEY and CDR2 is SVGAGI. Here the CDR3 DNA reads TGTGCCAGCACAACAGGGGCCTATAATTCACCCCTCCACTTT. Its protein product is CASTTGAYNSPLHF.